This paragraph reports one TCR beta chain. Its specificity is unknown. This sample was included in a study of shared clonotypes between healthy human individuals. Study summary: Each donor's CD8 memory used one plate, CD8 naive two, each CD4 subset three. Findings and limits, study-wide: Only blood was sampled, and tissue TCR repertoires likely differ from blood ones.

TCRdb keeps only in-frame clones here, not all; method: immunoSEQ multiplex PCR. There are about 600,000 clones in the sample; around 97% occur only once, and approximately 0.057% lies in the top ten. Per the germline V gene, CDR1 is MNHEY and CDR2 is SMNVEV (reference sequence). Trimming removed 5 bases from V and 0 bases from J, with 11 bases in between. The length of the CDR3 is 15 residues. Input material: naive CD4+ T cells sorted from blood. Subset here: CD45RA+ positively selected. The origin of this receptor is a woman in her thirties in good health. The chain joins TRBV27 to TRBJ1-3; possible D gene TRBD1, 5 bases. DNA of the CDR3: TGTGCCAGCAGTGTCCGGGGCCTCTCTGGAAACACCATATATTTT. This codes for CASSVRGLSGNTIYF.